The 22 T cell receptor beta chains presented below share a single source sample, sequenced in a study of T-cell reconstitution after alpha-beta-depleted transplantation in children. Preparation of the TCRbeta library was carried out with unique molecular identifiers. TCRdb passed the PCR reads through MiXCR, listing each CDR3 protein once. The profile shows some 390,000 distinct CDR3 sequences, around 21% of them singletons. Sequenced material: PBMCs from the stem cell graft donor, taken from the stem cell graft. The receptor set was obtained from a human donor who donated a stem cell graft to a child with acute myeloid leukemia.

In its sample, this clonotype was seen a few times. This rearrangement joins TRBV27 to TRBJ1-2, with D possibly matching TRBD1 (6 bases). This CDR3 has 14 amino acids. The V gene lost 5 bases and the J gene lost 6 bases, with 16 bases spanning the gap. Germline V gene lookup returns CDR1 MNHEY and CDR2 SMNVEV (reference sequence). CDR3 in DNA: TGTGCCAGCAGTCGACTTCAGGGGAGGGATGGCTACACCTTC. Protein: CASSRLQGRDGYTF.

CDR3 region: CASSFGTGEYEQYF. The DNA of the CDR3 is TGTGCCAGCAGCTTCGGGACAGGGGAATACGAGCAGTACTTC. The rearrangement links TRBV7-9 to TRBJ2-7; 10 bases are a match to TRBD1. Germline values: CDR1 SEHNR, CDR2 FQNEAQ (reference sequence). The CDR3 has 14 residues. Unmatched junction bases numbered 3, after V lost 3 bases and J lost 4 bases.

The CDR3 DNA sequence: TGTGCCAGCAGACGCGACGCAAGGGGGGCTAGCACAGATACGCAGTATTTT. Protein: CASRRDARGASTDTQYF. The rearrangement joins TRBV6-1 to TRBJ2-3; D is possibly TRBD1 or TRBD2 (6 bases each). This CDR3 has 17 residues. The germline V gene encodes CDR1 MNHNS and CDR2 SASEGT. V was shortened by 6 bases and J by 0 bases, with 19 bases between the two germline ends.

The V call is TRBV4-1, the J call TRBJ2-5; D may be TRBD1 or TRBD2 (5 bases each). This CDR3 is 13 amino acids long. From germline, CDR1 is MGHRA and CDR2 YSYEKL. Trimming cost V 4 bases and J 5 bases, with 11 bases left between them. The CDR3 DNA reads TGCGCCAGCAGCCGGGGACCGAGGGAGACCCAGTACTTC. This encodes CASSRGPRETQYF.

The CDR3 loop is CSVEESSPGTQYF. The CDR3 coding sequence is TGCAGCGTTGAAGAATCGTCCCCCGGTACGCAGTATTTT. This chain joins TRBV29-1 and TRBJ2-3; no clear D. The V end lost 0 bases, the J end lost 8 bases, and 12 bases lay between the germline ends. CDR3 length equals 13 residues. The germline V gene encodes CDR1 SQVTM and CDR2 ANQGSEA.

V usage is TRBV28 and J usage is TRBJ2-5; D possibly corresponds to TRBD2 (6 bases). Trimming removed 6 bases at V and 3 bases at J, with 20 bases between. The CDR3 consists of 16 residues. Germline CDR1 and CDR2: MDHEN and SYDVKM. CDR3 loop: CASSPIRRGSEETQYF. The DNA for the CDR3 is TGTGCCAGCAGCCCCATACGACGGGGGTCCGAAGAGACCCAGTACTTC.

This clonotype was seen a handful of times. The rearrangement uses TRBV12-3 or TRBV12-4 and TRBJ1-2; D is possibly TRBD1 (6 bases). CDR3 length equals 16 residues. Trimming left V 0 bases short and J 2 bases short, with 13 bases between. CDR3 region: CASSLALKGGNYGYTF. The CDR3 nucleotides are TGTGCCAGCAGTTTAGCGCTAAAGGGGGGGAACTATGGCTACACCTTC.

The rearrangement joins TRBV28 to TRBJ2-3; D perhaps matches TRBD2 (5 bases). The length of the CDR3 is 15 residues. Per germline, CDR1 MDHEN and CDR2 SYDVKM. V was shortened by 5 bases and J by 4 bases, with 16 bases between the two germline ends. Here the CDR3 DNA reads TGTGCCAGCAGTCCCGGGCGAGGGCGGTCAGATACGCAGTATTTT. It codes for CASSPGRGRSDTQYF.

The rearrangement joins TRBV5-6 to TRBJ1-6, with a tentative D call TRBD1 (5 bases). The germline CDR1 and CDR2 sequences are SGHDT and YYEEEE. The CDR3 has 14 residues. Deletions cut 0 bases from V and 10 bases from J, with 11 bases between. The CDR3 here is CASSLVGTNSPLHF. The CDR3, as DNA: TGTGCCAGCAGCTTGGTGGGGACTAACTCACCCCTCCACTTT.

This clonotype was found a few times. V is TRBV20-1 and J is TRBJ2-4; D might be TRBD1 (5 bases). Trimming took off 6 bases at V and 0 bases at J, with 15 bases between the two ends. The germline CDR1 and CDR2 sequences are DFQATT and SNEGSKA (reference sequence). The CDR3 length is 15 residues. CDR3 region: CSAPTALLAKNIQYF. The DNA of the CDR3 is TGCAGTGCCCCGACAGCCCTACTAGCCAAAAACATTCAGTACTTC.

This clonotype was seen more than once but under ten times. V gene TRBV20-1 combines with J gene TRBJ2-1; D call uncertain. The CDR3 is made up of 14 amino acids. Trimming took off 5 bases at V and 10 bases at J, with 21 bases between the two ends. Per the germline V gene, CDR1 is DFQATT and CDR2 is SNEGSKA (reference sequence). The CDR3 reads CSAEPLRAPVEQFF. The CDR3 DNA is TGCAGTGCTGAGCCGCTAAGGGCCCCGGTGGAGCAGTTCTTC.

This clonotype was seen only a few times. The rearrangement links TRBV4-1 to TRBJ2-5; D gene ambiguous. This CDR3 comprises 15 residues. V lost 0 bases and J lost 5, with 13 bases in between. The germline V gene encodes CDR1 MGHRA and CDR2 YSYEKL. In DNA form, the CDR3 reads TGCGCCAGCAGCCAAGATCCCTCCCATTTTGAGACCCAGTACTTC. Encoded protein: CASSQDPSHFETQYF.

There are many counts of this clonotype. This chain's CDR3 is CATSLGTGPYNEQFF. The CDR3 nucleotides read TGTGCCACCAGCCTTGGGACAGGGCCGTACAATGAGCAGTTCTTC. This chain connects TRBV15 to TRBJ2-1, with 9 positions matching TRBD1. Germline V CDR1 and CDR2: LNHNV, YYDKDF (reference sequence). CDR3 size: 15 residues. With 5 bases clipped from V and 4 bases from J, the junction kept 6 bases outside the gene matches.

This clonotype appeared a few times. V and J are TRBV9 and TRBJ1-1; no clear D. Trimming stripped 0 bases from V and 8 bases from J, with 8 bases between. CDR1 and CDR2 (germline): SGDLS, YYNGEE. This CDR3 spans 12 amino acids. The CDR3 sequence is CASSVVNREAFF. CDR3 sequence (DNA): TGTGCCAGCAGCGTAGTAAACAGAGAAGCTTTCTTT.

The chain joins TRBV28 to TRBJ1-1; D is uncertain. The length of the CDR3 is 16 residues. The germline V and J ends were trimmed by 4 bases and 3 bases, with 18 bases remaining between them. CDR1 and CDR2 (germline): MDHEN, SYDVKM. The CDR3 nucleotides read TGTGCCAGCAGTTCCAACCTGGTCCAACTGGACACTGAAGCTTTCTTT. It translates to CASSSNLVQLDTEAFF. Full variable domain (missing parts from reference TRBV28 and TRBJ1-1): DVKVTQSSRYLVKRTGEKVFLECVQDMDHENMFWYRQDPGLGLRLIYFSYDVKMKEKGDIPEGYSVSREKKERFSLILESASTNQTSMYLCASSSNLVQLDTEAFFGQGTRLTVV.

Only a few counts were recorded for this clonotype. The chain couples TRBV3-1 to TRBJ2-1, with D uncertain. The CDR3 is 13 amino acids. Germline assignment: CDR1 LGHDT and CDR2 YNNKEL (reference sequence). Trimming removed 3 bases at V and 9 bases at J, with 12 bases between. The CDR3 loop reads CASSQVPNSEQFF. DNA for the CDR3: TGTGCCAGCAGCCAGGTGCCTAACAGTGAGCAGTTCTTC.

The V call is TRBV29-1, the J call TRBJ2-5; D assignment may be TRBD1 or TRBD2 (5 bases each). CDR3 length: 13 amino acids. V was shortened by 2 bases and J by 5 bases, with 12 bases between the two germline ends. CDR1 SQVTM and CDR2 ANQGSEA come from the germline V gene. DNA of the CDR3: TGCAGCGTTGAAAAGGGGAGAGGGGAGACCCAGTACTTC. Protein: CSVEKGRGETQYF.

In its sample, this clonotype was seen many times. V gene TRBV29-1 combines with J gene TRBJ2-1; 8 bases map to TRBD1. Germline CDR1 reads SQVTM; CDR2 reads ANQGSEA. With V trimmed by 7 bases and J by 4 bases, 9 bases remained unmatched. CDR3 length: 14 amino acids. The chain's CDR3 is CSARQGTVYNEQFF. In DNA, the CDR3 is TGCAGCGCCCGACAGGGGACGGTTTACAATGAGCAGTTCTTC.

This clonotype was seen at least ten times. J is TRBJ2-3 and V is TRBV6-5; TRBD2 matches 7 bases. The CDR3 is 14 amino acids. CDR1 is MNHEY, CDR2 SVGAGI, per germline. Trimming took 2 bases from V and 5 from J; bases not matched to a gene: 4. CDR3 in amino acids: CASSYLGRRDTQYF. The CDR3 nucleotides are TGTGCCAGCAGTTACCTCGGGAGGAGAGATACGCAGTATTTT.

In its sample, this clonotype was seen a few times. V is TRBV4-2 and J is TRBJ2-1; tentatively, D is TRBD2 (6 bases). V was pared by 0 bases and J by 4 bases, with 10 bases between. The CDR3 loop spans 15 amino acids. Germline-derived CDR1 and CDR2 are LGHNA and YNFKEQ. This chain's CDR3 is CASSQDWAGYNEQFF. CDR3 sequence (DNA): TGTGCCAGCAGCCAAGATTGGGCGGGATACAATGAGCAGTTCTTC.

V and J are TRBV15 and TRBJ1-5; possibly TRBD1 for D (6 bases). Per the germline V gene, CDR1 is LNHNV and CDR2 is YYDKDF (reference sequence). The CDR3 contains 15 residues. V lost 5 bases and J 2 bases, leaving 13 bases between the germline ends. The CDR3 reads CATSAGRQGNQPQHF. CDR3 DNA sequence: TGTGCCACCAGCGCAGGCCGACAGGGCAATCAGCCCCAGCATTTT.

The chain is built from TRBV29-1 and TRBJ2-6; TRBD1 is a possible D gene (6 bases). The CDR3 consists of 17 residues. Deletions cut 4 bases from V and 0 bases from J, with 16 bases between. The germline CDR1 and CDR2 sequences are SQVTM and ANQGSEA. CDR3 amino acids: CSVGAQGRPSGANVLTF. The DNA for the CDR3 is TGCAGCGTTGGCGCTCAGGGGCGACCCTCTGGGGCCAACGTCCTGACTTTC.